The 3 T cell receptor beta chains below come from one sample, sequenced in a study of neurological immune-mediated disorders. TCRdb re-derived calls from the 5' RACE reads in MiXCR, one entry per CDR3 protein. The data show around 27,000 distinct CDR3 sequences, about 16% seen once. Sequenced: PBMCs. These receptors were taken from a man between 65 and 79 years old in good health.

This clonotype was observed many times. The CDR3, as DNA: TGTGCCAGCAGTATAGCCGGGACCAGACCGTCTTGGCGATACAATGAGCAGTTCTTC. Its protein is CASSIAGTRPSWRYNEQFF. The chain carries TRBV6-1 and TRBJ2-1; D possibly uses TRBD1 or TRBD2 (5 bases each). The CDR3 runs 19 residues. Germline V gives CDR1 MNHNS, CDR2 SASEGT. V shed 5 bases and J shed 4 bases, with 27 bases lying between them.

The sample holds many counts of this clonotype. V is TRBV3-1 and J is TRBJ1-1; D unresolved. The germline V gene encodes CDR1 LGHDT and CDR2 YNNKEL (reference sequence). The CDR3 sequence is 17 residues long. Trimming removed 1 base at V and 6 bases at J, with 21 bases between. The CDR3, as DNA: TGTGCCAGCAGCCAAGGGATGGCGGAAGAATGGGTCCCTGAAGCTTTCTTT. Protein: CASSQGMAEEWVPEAFF.

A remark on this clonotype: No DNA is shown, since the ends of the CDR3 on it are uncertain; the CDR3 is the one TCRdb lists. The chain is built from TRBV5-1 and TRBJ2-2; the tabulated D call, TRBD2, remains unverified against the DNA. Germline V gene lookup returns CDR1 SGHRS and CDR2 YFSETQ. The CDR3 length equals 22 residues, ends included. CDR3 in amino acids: CASSQRTGREQYFGPGTGELFF.